Listed here are 28 T cell receptor beta chains from one sample, sequenced in a study of identical twins. TCRdb recomputed calls from the 5' RACE reads with MiXCR, one row per CDR3 protein. The repertoire includes roughly 350,000 distinct CDR3 sequences, 10% to 15% of them detected once, and just over 7% sits in the top ten. The sample was also reused in another study, on yellow fever vaccine responses in identical twins.

The specimen sequenced was CD8+ T cells sorted from blood. These receptors were taken from a woman aged 18-29 years in good health.

In its sample, this clonotype was seen a few times. The chain carries TRBV27 and TRBJ2-1; 10 bases match TRBD1. Germline-derived CDR1 and CDR2 are MNHEY and SMNVEV (reference sequence). The length of the CDR3 is 16 residues. The trim removed 5 bases at V and 3 bases at J, leaving 7 bases unmatched. CDR3 in amino acids: CASSASGTGVYNEQFF. The CDR3, as DNA: TGTGCCAGCAGTGCTTCCGGGACAGGGGTCTACAATGAGCAGTTCTTC.

The V and J genes are TRBV6-1 and TRBJ2-7, with TRBD1 matching over 7 bases. V lost 2 bases and J lost 7; bases outside the gene matches: 2. Germline V gives CDR1 MNHNS, CDR2 SASEGT. There are 12 residues in the CDR3. As DNA, the CDR3 is TGTGCCAGCAGTGAACCGGACAGGGAGCAGTACTTC. Its protein product is CASSEPDREQYF.

This clonotype has at least ten counts. J is TRBJ2-5 and V is TRBV27; either TRBD1 or TRBD2 may fit D (5 bases each). Trimming stripped 1 base from V and 5 bases from J, with 8 bases between. This CDR3 comprises 13 residues. The germline gives CDR1 MNHEY, CDR2 SMNVEV (reference sequence). The CDR3 protein is CASSLYRGETQYF. CDR3 nucleotide sequence: TGTGCCAGCAGTTTATATCGGGGCGAGACCCAGTACTTC.

Only a few counts were recorded for this clonotype. V usage is TRBV2 and J usage is TRBJ2-1; 13 nucleotides align to TRBD2. Germline trimming cut 11 bases from V and 9 bases from J; bases unmatched to any gene: 7. Germline-derived CDR1 and CDR2 are SNHLY and FYNNEI. This CDR3 comprises 13 residues. CDR3 nucleotides: TGTGCCGCAACTAGCGGGGGGGCGCTTGAGCAGTTCTTC. It specifies CAATSGGALEQFF.

The chain has TRBV4-1 and TRBJ1-4, with D unclear. The CDR3 is made up of 17 amino acids. Germline values: CDR1 MGHRA, CDR2 YSYEKL. The ends were cut back, 0 bases at V and 0 bases at J, with 11 bases in the middle. This CDR3 reads CASSQDGDGATNEKLFF. The CDR3 nucleotides are TGCGCCAGCAGCCAAGACGGAGACGGTGCAACTAATGAAAAACTGTTTTTT.

This clonotype was picked up a small number of times. The rearrangement uses TRBV20-1 and TRBJ2-1; the match to TRBD2 covers 8 bases. With 6 bases clipped from V and 8 bases from J, the junction kept 12 bases outside the gene matches. Germline V CDR1 and CDR2: DFQATT, SNEGSKA (reference sequence). This CDR3 is 14 amino acids long. The CDR3 is CSAKPGLDSDEQFF. CDR3 bases: TGCAGTGCAAAACCGGGACTAGATTCGGATGAGCAGTTCTTC.

Written as DNA, the CDR3 is TGCAGCCTCCTCGGTGCAACTCCTACTAGTACGTCGATAAGCTCCTACAATGAGCAGTTCTTC. Translated, it gives CSLLGATPTSTSISSYNEQFF. This chain connects TRBV29-1 to TRBJ2-1; perhaps TRBD2 as D (5 bases). V gave up 8 bases and J gave up 0 bases, with 35 bases separating them. Germline lookup yields CDR1 SQVTM and CDR2 ANQGSEA. The CDR3 sequence is 21 residues long.

This rearrangement joins TRBV14 to TRBJ1-4; D not resolved. V was shortened by 5 bases and J by 11 bases, with 24 bases between the two germline ends. The CDR3 sequence is 16 residues long. Germline V gives CDR1 SGHDN, CDR2 FVKESK. The CDR3 region is CASSSGSPIRLAKLFF. CDR3 nucleotide sequence: TGTGCCAGCAGCTCGGGATCTCCCATTCGTCTCGCGAAACTGTTTTTT.

Details on this clonotype: A single base separates this from a much larger clone, so it may be a read error. V is TRBV9 and J is TRBJ2-1; a possible D gene is TRBD1 (5 bases). The CDR3 is made up of 16 amino acids. Trimming took 4 bases from V and 0 from J, leaving 14 bases between them. Germline CDR1 and CDR2: SGDLS and YYNGEE. For the CDR3, the DNA is TGTGCCAGCAGCATGTCAGGGTTAAGCTCCTACAATGAGCAGTTCTTC. Amino acid sequence: CASSMSGLSSYNEQFF.

This clonotype came up a few times. The chain joins TRBV27 to TRBJ2-1, with 7 bases identical to TRBD2. Looked up from germline, CDR1 is MNHEY and CDR2 is SMNVEV (reference sequence). The CDR3 is made up of 15 amino acids. V was clipped by 2 bases and J by 10 bases; unmatched bases: 11. The CDR3 sequence: CASSLVAGRGGEQFF. In nucleotides, the CDR3 is TGTGCCAGCAGTTTAGTTGCGGGGAGGGGTGGGGAGCAGTTCTTC.

This clonotype has a handful of counts. This chain's CDR3 is CASNAREVGTGELFF. The CDR3 DNA follows: TGTGCCAGCAACGCGAGGGAGGTGGGGACCGGGGAGCTGTTTTTT. The chain carries TRBV28 and TRBJ2-2, with D possibly being TRBD2 (6 bases). V lost 7 bases, J lost 5 bases, and 17 bases lay in between. CDR3 length equals 15 residues. CDR1 and CDR2 from the germline V gene are MDHEN and SYDVKM.

This chain joins TRBV6-1 and TRBJ1-4, with no clear D. The germline gives CDR1 MNHNS, CDR2 SASEGT. V lost 3 bases and J lost 5, with 16 bases in between. This CDR3 comprises 16 residues. The CDR3 region is CASSEGWTEVNEKLFF. The CDR3 DNA is TGTGCCAGCAGTGAGGGTTGGACGGAGGTCAATGAAAAACTGTTTTTT.

This clonotype has just a few counts. V is TRBV12-3 or TRBV12-4 and J is TRBJ2-7, with 8 bases identical to TRBD2. The CDR3 totals 14 residues. The trim removed 2 bases at V and 7 bases at J, leaving 7 bases unmatched. CDR3 in DNA: TGTGCCAGCAGTTTACTACTAGCGGACGATGAGCAGTACTTC. It yields the protein CASSLLLADDEQYF.

This clonotype was counted between two and nine times. V and J are TRBV5-1 and TRBJ2-1; TRBD2 matches at 9 bases. The CDR3 length is 16 residues. Germline lookup yields CDR1 SGHRS and CDR2 YFSETQ. V lost 10 bases, J lost 3 bases, and 14 bases stayed unmatched. The CDR3 DNA sequence: TGCGCCCGGCGGTGGGCTAGCGGGAAGTTCTACAATGAGCAGTTCTTC. Protein product: CARRWASGKFYNEQFF.

This clonotype has ten or more counts. This rearrangement joins TRBV5-1 to TRBJ1-1; 8 bases are a match to TRBD1. In germline, CDR1 is SGHRS, CDR2 YFSETQ. Trimming cost V 0 bases and J 3 bases; bases outside gene matches: 16. This CDR3 region has 19 residues. The CDR3 nucleotides are TGCGCCAGCAGCTTGGCTAACTATGGACAGGGTAGAGGCGACACTGAAGCTTTCTTT. Translating it yields CASSLANYGQGRGDTEAFF.

The rearrangement joins TRBV12-5 to TRBJ1-1; D is possibly TRBD1 (5 bases). This CDR3 spans 11 amino acids. Germline CDR1 is LGHNT and CDR2 is FRNRAP. V was clipped by 2 bases and J by 11 bases, with 9 bases between them. The CDR3 here is CASGLLGAAFF. Here the CDR3 DNA reads TGTGCTAGTGGTTTGCTCGGGGCGGCTTTCTTT.

This clonotype has more than one count but fewer than ten. The chain links TRBV5-1 to TRBJ2-1, with 7 bases that match TRBD1. The germline gives CDR1 SGHRS, CDR2 YFSETQ. The CDR3 runs 13 residues. V was pared by 4 bases and J by 7 bases, with 5 bases of the junction left unmatched. CDR3 loop: CASSVAQGNEQFF. Here the CDR3 DNA reads TGCGCCAGCAGCGTAGCACAGGGGAATGAGCAGTTCTTC.

This clonotype was counted once. The chain joins TRBV5-4 to TRBJ2-4; D not certain. Trimming shortened V by 2 bases and J by 5 bases, and 11 bases separated the two germline ends. CDR3 length: 14 residues. Germline V gene data show CDR1 as SGHNT and CDR2 as YYREEE (reference sequence). As DNA, the CDR3 is TGTGCCAGCAGCTTAAACGGGCCCGAAAACATTCAGTACTTC. Amino acid sequence: CASSLNGPENIQYF.

This clonotype was detected only a few times. The rearrangement links TRBV5-1 to TRBJ2-1; D may be TRBD1 (6 bases). This CDR3 has 14 amino acids. Per the germline V gene, CDR1 is SGHRS and CDR2 is YFSETQ. Trimming removed 4 bases at V and 4 bases at J, with 12 bases between. CDR3 residues: CASSERGGYNEQFF. The DNA for the CDR3 is TGCGCCAGCAGCGAGCGAGGGGGATACAATGAGCAGTTCTTC. Looking up the rest from reference TRBV5-1 and TRBJ2-1 gives the full variable domain: KAGVTQTPRYLIKTRGQQVTLSCSPISGHRSVSWYQQTPGQGLQFLFEYFSETQRNKGNFPGRFSGRQFSNSRSEMNVSTLELGDSALYLCASSERGGYNEQFFGPGTRLTVL.

The chain joins TRBV4-1 to TRBJ2-3, with 9 nucleotides matching TRBD2. With V trimmed by 4 bases and J by 1 base, 15 bases remained unmatched. The CDR3 covers 19 residues. Germline lookup yields CDR1 MGHRA and CDR2 YSYEKL. CDR3 DNA: TGCGCCAGCAGCCCCCTGGGGCTAGCGGGGCCGGGAGGCACAGATACGCAGTATTTT. Amino acid sequence: CASSPLGLAGPGGTDTQYF.

This chain links TRBV9 with TRBJ2-2; 7 nucleotides match TRBD2. The CDR3 extends over 17 amino acids. The germline gives CDR1 SGDLS, CDR2 YYNGEE. J gave up 3 bases and V 1 base, and 9 bases lay outside the gene matches. The CDR3 loop reads CASSVSSAGADTGELFF. The CDR3, as DNA: TGTGCCAGCAGCGTAAGTTCTGCGGGAGCTGACACCGGGGAGCTGTTTTTT.

This clonotype was counted a few times. The chain employs TRBV7-9 and TRBJ2-1, with D possibly matching TRBD1 (5 bases). Trimming cost V 11 bases and J 5 bases, with 19 bases left between them. Germline CDR1 and CDR2: SEHNR and FQNEAQ (reference sequence). The CDR3 spans 14 residues. Here the CDR3 reads CADTSRQTDNEQFF. CDR3 nucleotide sequence: TGTGCCGATACGAGCAGGCAGACAGACAATGAGCAGTTCTTC.

This clonotype has a handful of counts. V gene TRBV15 combines with J gene TRBJ2-7; 10 nucleotides align to TRBD1. CDR3 length equals 14 residues. The germline CDR1 and CDR2 sequences are LNHNV and YYDKDF (reference sequence). The ends lost 7 bases at V and 1 base at J; junction bases unmatched: 4. This CDR3 reads CATKGDRGSYEQYF. The CDR3 DNA follows: TGTGCCACCAAAGGGGACAGGGGTTCCTACGAGCAGTACTTC.

This clonotype was seen at least ten times. CDR3 coding DNA: TGTGCCAGCAGTTTCAATGGGGGAGATACGCAGTATTTT. Translating gives CASSFNGGDTQYF. The J gene is TRBJ2-3, the V gene TRBV6-5; tentatively, D is TRBD1 or TRBD2 (5 bases each). V gave up 4 bases and J gave up 5 bases, with 10 bases separating them. CDR3 length: 13 residues. The V gene's germline CDR1 is MNHEY and CDR2 SVGAGI.

The J gene is TRBJ2-1, the V gene TRBV24-1; TRBD2 matches at 7 bases. In germline, CDR1 is KGHDR, CDR2 SFDVKD. V shed 3 bases, J shed 5 bases, and the junction held 9 bases outside the gene matches. This CDR3 comprises 16 residues. CDR3 region: CATSDPVLGGDNEQFF. CDR3 nucleotides: TGTGCCACCAGTGATCCCGTGTTGGGGGGGGACAATGAGCAGTTCTTC.

This clonotype was seen a few times. This chain joins TRBV21-1 and TRBJ2-7; the table's D call TRBD1 went unverified against the DNA. TRBV21-1 counts as a pseudogene. CDR3 length: 14 amino acids. The CDR3 sequence: CASTAGTASYEQYV. In DNA form, the CDR3 reads TGTGCCAGTACAGCCGGGACAGCTTCATACGAGCAGTACGTC.

This clonotype was detected many times. The genes are TRBV20-1 and TRBJ2-1; TRBD2 aligns across 9 bases. The CDR3 is made up of 16 amino acids. Germline lookup yields CDR1 DFQATT and CDR2 SNEGSKA (reference sequence). J lost 7 bases, V lost 0 bases, and 10 bases had no gene match. CDR3 region: CSARESGREGLNEQFF. CDR3 nucleotides: TGCAGTGCTAGAGAAAGTGGGCGGGAGGGCTTGAATGAGCAGTTCTTC.

In its sample, this clonotype was seen a few times. CDR3 region: CASTGGRAPDTQYF. The CDR3 bases are TGTGCCAGCACAGGCGGGAGGGCCCCAGATACGCAGTATTTT. The V and J genes are TRBV6-1 and TRBJ2-3; the match to TRBD2 covers 9 bases. CDR3 size: 14 residues. Looked up from germline, CDR1 is MNHNS and CDR2 is SASEGT. V shed 7 bases and J 4 bases; nucleotides not matched to a gene: 6.